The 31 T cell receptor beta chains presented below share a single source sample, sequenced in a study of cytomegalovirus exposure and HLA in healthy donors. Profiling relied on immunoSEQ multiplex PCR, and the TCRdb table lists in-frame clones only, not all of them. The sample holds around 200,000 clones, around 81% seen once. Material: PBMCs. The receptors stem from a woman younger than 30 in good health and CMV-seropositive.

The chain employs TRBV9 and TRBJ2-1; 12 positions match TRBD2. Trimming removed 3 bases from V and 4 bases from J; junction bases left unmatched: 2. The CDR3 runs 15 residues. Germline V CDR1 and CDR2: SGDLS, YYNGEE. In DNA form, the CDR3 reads TGTGCCAGCAGCGACACTAGCGGGGGGTACAATGAGCAGTTCTTC. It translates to CASSDTSGGYNEQFF. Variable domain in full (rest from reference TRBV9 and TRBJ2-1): DSGVTQTPKHLITATGQRVTLRCSPRSGDLSVYWYQQSLDQGLQFLIQYYNGEERAKGNILERFSAQQFPDLHSELNLSSLELGDSALYFCASSDTSGGYNEQFFGPGTRLTVL.

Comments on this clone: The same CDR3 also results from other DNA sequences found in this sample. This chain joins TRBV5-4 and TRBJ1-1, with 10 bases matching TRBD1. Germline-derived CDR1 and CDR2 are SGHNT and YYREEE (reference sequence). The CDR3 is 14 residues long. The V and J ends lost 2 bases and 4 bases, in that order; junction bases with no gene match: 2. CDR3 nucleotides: TGTGCCAGCAGCTTAGACAGGGGGCTCACTGAAGCTTTCTTT. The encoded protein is CASSLDRGLTEAFF.

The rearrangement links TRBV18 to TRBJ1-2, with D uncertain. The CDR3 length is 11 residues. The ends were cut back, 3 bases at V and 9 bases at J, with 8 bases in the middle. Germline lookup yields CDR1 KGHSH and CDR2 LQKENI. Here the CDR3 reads CASSPIQSYTF. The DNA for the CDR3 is TGTGCCAGCTCACCGATTCAGAGCTACACCTTC.

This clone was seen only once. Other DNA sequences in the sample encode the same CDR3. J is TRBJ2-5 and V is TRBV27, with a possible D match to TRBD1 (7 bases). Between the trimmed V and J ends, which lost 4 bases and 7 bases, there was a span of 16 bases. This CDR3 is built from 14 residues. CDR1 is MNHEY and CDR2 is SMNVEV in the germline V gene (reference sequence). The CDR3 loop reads CASSSAGGTRTQYF. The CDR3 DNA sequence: TGTGCCAGCAGTTCAGCAGGGGGGACAAGGACCCAGTACTTC.

DNA for the CDR3: TGTGCCAGCAGTCTTTCGGGGGGTTCCTACGAGCAGTACTTC. It encodes CASSLSGGSYEQYF. V is TRBV7-8 and J is TRBJ2-7, with 7 bases aligning to TRBD2. Germline lookup yields CDR1 SGHVS and CDR2 FQNEAQ. After removal of 6 bases from V and 1 base from J, the junction contained 6 bases not matched to a gene. The CDR3 has 14 amino acids.

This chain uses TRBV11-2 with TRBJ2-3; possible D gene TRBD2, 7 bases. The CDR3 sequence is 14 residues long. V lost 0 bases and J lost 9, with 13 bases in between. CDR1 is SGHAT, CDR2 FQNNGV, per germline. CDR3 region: CASSLDLPGGTQYF. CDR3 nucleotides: TGTGCCAGCAGCTTAGATCTCCCGGGGGGCACGCAGTATTTT.

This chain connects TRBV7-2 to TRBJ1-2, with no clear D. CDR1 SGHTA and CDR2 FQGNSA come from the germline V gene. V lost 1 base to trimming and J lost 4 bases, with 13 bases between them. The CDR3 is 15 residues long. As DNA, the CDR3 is TGTGCCAGCAGCTTAGTTGTCGGCGGCTCCTATGGCTACACCTTC. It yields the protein CASSLVVGGSYGYTF.

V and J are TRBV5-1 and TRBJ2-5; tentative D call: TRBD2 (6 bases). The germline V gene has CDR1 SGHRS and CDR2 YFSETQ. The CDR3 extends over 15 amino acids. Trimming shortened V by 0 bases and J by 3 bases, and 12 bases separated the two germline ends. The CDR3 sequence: CASSLASGGKETQYF. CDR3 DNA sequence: TGCGCCAGCAGCTTGGCCTCGGGCGGGAAAGAGACCCAGTACTTC.

The chain's CDR3 is CASSLAAGVSYEQYF. Written as DNA, the CDR3 is TGTGCCAGCAGCTTAGCAGCGGGGGTATCCTACGAGCAGTACTTC. This chain joins TRBV7-8 and TRBJ2-7, with 8 bases aligning to TRBD2. The CDR3 loop spans 15 amino acids. Germline V lookup: CDR1 SGHVS, CDR2 FQNEAQ. V lost 0 bases and J lost 1; bases outside the gene matches: 2.

The CDR3 region is CASGGGFGGGGYTF. The CDR3 DNA reads TGTGCTAGTGGTGGTGGGTTCGGGGGTGGCGGCTACACCTTC. The chain has TRBV12-5 and TRBJ1-2; D is perhaps TRBD1 (5 bases). Per germline, CDR1 LGHNT and CDR2 FRNRAP. The V end lost 5 bases, the J end lost 8 bases, and 18 bases lay between the germline ends. CDR3 size: 14 residues.

Here the CDR3 DNA reads TGTGCCAGTGGCTGGGGAACCGATACGGCGGGTTCTGGCTACACCTTC. Amino acids: CASGWGTDTAGSGYTF. The chain has TRBV19 and TRBJ1-2; D unresolved. The CDR3 is made up of 16 amino acids. V lost 8 bases, J lost 7 bases, and 26 bases lay in between. The germline V gene encodes CDR1 LNHDA and CDR2 SQIVND (reference sequence).

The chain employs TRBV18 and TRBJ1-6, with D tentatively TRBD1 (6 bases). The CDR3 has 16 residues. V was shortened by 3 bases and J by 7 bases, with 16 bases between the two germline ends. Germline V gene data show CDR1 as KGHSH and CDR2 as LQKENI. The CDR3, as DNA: TGTGCCAGCTCACCGGATATAACAGGGCCAAATTCACCCCTCCACTTT. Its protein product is CASSPDITGPNSPLHF. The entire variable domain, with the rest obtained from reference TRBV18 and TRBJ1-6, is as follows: NAGVMQNPRHLVRRRGQEARLRCSPMKGHSHVYWYRQLPEEGLKFMVYLQKENIIDESGMPKERFSAEFPKEGPSILRIQQVVRGDSAAYFCASSPDITGPNSPLHFGNGTRLTVT.

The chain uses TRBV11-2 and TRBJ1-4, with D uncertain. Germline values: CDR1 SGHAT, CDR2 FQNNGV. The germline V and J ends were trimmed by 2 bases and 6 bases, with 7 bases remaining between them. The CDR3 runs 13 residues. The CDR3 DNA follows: TGTGCCAGCAGCTTATCCACGGATGAAAAACTGTTTTTT. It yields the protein CASSLSTDEKLFF.

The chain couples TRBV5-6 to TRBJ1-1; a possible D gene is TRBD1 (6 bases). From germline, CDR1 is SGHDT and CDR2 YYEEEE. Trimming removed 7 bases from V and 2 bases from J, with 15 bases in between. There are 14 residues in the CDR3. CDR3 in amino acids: CASRLTGLNTEAFF. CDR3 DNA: TGTGCCAGCCGACTCACAGGGCTTAACACTGAAGCTTTCTTT.

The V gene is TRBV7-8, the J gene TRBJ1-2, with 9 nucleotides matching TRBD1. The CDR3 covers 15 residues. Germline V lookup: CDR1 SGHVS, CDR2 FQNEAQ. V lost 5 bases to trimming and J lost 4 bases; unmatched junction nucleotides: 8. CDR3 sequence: CASSPSRDRAYGYTF. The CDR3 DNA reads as TGTGCCAGCAGCCCAAGTCGGGACAGGGCCTATGGCTACACCTTC. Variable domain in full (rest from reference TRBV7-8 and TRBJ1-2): GAGVSQSPRYKVAKRGQDVALRCDPISGHVSLFWYQQALGQGPEFLTYFQNEAQLDKSGLPSDRFFAERPEGSVSTLKIQRTQQEDSAVYLCASSPSRDRAYGYTFGSGTRLTVV.

CDR3 DNA: TGCGCCAGCAGCCAAGCGTCCCCGGGGGGCTACGAGCAGTACTTC. It specifies CASSQASPGGYEQYF. The rearrangement joins TRBV4-3 to TRBJ2-7; TRBD2 matches at 7 bases. Germline trimming cut 1 base from V and 3 bases from J; bases unmatched to any gene: 6. CDR1 and CDR2 (germline): LGHNA, YSLEER. CDR3 length: 15 residues.

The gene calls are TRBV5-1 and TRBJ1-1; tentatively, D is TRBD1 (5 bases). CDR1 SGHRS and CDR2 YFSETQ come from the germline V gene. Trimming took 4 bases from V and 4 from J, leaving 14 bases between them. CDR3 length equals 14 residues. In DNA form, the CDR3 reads TGCGCCAGCAGCCTAGGAAGGCAGGGCACTGAAGCTTTCTTT. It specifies CASSLGRQGTEAFF.

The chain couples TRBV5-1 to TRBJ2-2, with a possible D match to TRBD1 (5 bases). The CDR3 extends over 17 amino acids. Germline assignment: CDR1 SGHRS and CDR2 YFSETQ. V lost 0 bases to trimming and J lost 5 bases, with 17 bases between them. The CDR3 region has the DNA TGCGCCAGCAGCTTGGCCCCAGGGAAAAGGGATACCGGGGAGCTGTTTTTT. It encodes CASSLAPGKRDTGELFF.

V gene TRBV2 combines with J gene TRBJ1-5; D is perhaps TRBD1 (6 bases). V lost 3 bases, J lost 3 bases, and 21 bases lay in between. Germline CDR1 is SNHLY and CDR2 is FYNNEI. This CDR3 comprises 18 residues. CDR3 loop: CASSEDSRKPGLNQPQHF. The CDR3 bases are TGTGCCAGCAGTGAGGACAGCCGAAAACCCGGACTCAATCAGCCCCAGCATTTT.

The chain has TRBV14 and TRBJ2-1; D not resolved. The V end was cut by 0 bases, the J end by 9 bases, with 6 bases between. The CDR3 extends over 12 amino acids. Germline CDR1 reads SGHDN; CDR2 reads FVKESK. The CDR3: CASSQDWSEQFF. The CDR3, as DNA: TGTGCCAGCAGCCAAGATTGGAGTGAGCAGTTCTTC.

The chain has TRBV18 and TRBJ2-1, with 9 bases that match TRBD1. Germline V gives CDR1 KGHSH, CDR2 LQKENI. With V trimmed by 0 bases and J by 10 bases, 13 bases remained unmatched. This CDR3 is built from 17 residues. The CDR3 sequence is CASSPPFTGGETGEQFF. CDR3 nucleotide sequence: TGTGCCAGCTCACCACCCTTTACAGGGGGCGAGACTGGCGAGCAGTTCTTC.

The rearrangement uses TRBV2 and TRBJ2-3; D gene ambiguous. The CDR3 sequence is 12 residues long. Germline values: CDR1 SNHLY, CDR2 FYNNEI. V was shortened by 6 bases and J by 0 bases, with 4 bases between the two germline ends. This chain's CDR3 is CASSQSTDTQYF. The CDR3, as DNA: TGTGCCAGCAGCCAGAGCACAGATACGCAGTATTTT.

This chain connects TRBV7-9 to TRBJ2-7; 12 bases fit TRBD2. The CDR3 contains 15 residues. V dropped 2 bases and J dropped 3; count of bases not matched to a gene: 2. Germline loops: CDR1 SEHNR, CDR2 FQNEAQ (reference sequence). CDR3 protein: CASSLSLAGGYEQYF. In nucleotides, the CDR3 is TGTGCCAGCAGCTTATCACTAGCGGGGGGCTACGAGCAGTACTTC.

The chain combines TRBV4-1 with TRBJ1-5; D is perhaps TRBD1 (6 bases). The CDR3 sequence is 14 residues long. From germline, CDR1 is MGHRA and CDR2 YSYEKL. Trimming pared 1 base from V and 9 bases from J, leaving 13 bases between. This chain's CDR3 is CASSQVRVRGPQHF. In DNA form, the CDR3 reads TGCGCCAGCAGCCAAGTACGGGTCAGGGGGCCCCAGCATTTT.

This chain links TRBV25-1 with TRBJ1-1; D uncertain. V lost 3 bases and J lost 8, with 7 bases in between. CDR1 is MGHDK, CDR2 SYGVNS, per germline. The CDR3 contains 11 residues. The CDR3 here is CASSEGSEAFF. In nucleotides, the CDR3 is TGTGCCAGCAGTGAGGGCAGCGAAGCTTTCTTT.

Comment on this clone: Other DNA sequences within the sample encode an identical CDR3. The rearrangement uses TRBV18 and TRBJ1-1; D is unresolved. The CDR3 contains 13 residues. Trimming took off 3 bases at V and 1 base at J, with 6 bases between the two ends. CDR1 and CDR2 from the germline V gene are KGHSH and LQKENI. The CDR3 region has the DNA TGTGCCAGCTCACCGGCGGGGAACACTGAAGCTTTCTTT. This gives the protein CASSPAGNTEAFF.

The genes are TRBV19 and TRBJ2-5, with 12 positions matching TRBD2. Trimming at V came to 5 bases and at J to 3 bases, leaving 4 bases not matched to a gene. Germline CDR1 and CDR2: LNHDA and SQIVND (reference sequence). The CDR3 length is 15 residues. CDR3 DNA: TGTGCCAGTAGTTTGCGGACTAGCGGGAAAGAGACCCAGTACTTC. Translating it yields CASSLRTSGKETQYF.

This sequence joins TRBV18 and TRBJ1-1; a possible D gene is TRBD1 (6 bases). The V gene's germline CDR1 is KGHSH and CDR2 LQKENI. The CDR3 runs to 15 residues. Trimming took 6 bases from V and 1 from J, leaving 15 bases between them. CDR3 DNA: TGTGCCAGCTCGCCGGTGGGACACTGGAACACTGAAGCTTTCTTT. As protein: CASSPVGHWNTEAFF.

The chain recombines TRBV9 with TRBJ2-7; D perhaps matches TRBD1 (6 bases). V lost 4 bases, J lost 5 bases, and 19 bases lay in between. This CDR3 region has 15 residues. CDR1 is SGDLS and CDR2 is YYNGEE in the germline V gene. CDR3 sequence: CASSPEGTPRDEQYF. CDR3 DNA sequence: TGTGCCAGCAGCCCAGAGGGGACACCGCGGGACGAGCAGTACTTC.

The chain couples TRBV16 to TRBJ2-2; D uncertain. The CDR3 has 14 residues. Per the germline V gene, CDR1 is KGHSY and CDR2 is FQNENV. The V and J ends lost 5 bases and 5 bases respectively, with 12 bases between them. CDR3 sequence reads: CASSFSGWTGELFF. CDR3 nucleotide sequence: TGTGCCAGCAGCTTCTCCGGGTGGACCGGGGAGCTGTTTTTT.

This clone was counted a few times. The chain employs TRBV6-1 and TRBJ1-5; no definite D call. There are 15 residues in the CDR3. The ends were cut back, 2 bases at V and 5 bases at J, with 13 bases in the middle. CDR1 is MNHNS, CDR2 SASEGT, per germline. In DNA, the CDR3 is TGTGCCAGCAGTGAACGATTGAGAGTTGATCAGCCCCAGCATTTT. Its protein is CASSERLRVDQPQHF.